This section outlines one T cell receptor (beta chain) sequence together with its context. These data come from a study of blood T cell repertoires in COVID-19. On the study more broadly: Both acute and convalescent COVID-19 samples were obtained from the United States, Italy and Spain. From T cells, B-cell-depleted T cells, or PBMCs came the material, which was cDNA or gDNA.

Authors' methods: Reference gene primer amplification in the assay estimated nucleated cell counts. Using immunoSEQ multiplex PCR, the repertoire was profiled, and TCRdb retains in-frame clones only, with some absent. For V, J and clone size, that table is used; D and trimming come from the DNA. The sample carries approximately 300,000 clones, approximately 90% recorded once. V shed 5 bases and J 4 bases; nucleotides not matched to a gene: 8. The CDR3 has 16 amino acids. Germline CDR1 and CDR2: SGHAT and FQNNGV. This chain links TRBV11-2 with TRBJ1-4; TRBD1 matches 9 bases. The sample was peripheral blood. The sequence was collected from a woman in her fifties or sixties with active or convalescent COVID-19. The CDR3 coding sequence is TGTGCCAGCAGCAAGGGGACAGGGCTTTTTAATGAAAAACTGTTTTTT. Translating it yields CASSKGTGLFNEKLFF.